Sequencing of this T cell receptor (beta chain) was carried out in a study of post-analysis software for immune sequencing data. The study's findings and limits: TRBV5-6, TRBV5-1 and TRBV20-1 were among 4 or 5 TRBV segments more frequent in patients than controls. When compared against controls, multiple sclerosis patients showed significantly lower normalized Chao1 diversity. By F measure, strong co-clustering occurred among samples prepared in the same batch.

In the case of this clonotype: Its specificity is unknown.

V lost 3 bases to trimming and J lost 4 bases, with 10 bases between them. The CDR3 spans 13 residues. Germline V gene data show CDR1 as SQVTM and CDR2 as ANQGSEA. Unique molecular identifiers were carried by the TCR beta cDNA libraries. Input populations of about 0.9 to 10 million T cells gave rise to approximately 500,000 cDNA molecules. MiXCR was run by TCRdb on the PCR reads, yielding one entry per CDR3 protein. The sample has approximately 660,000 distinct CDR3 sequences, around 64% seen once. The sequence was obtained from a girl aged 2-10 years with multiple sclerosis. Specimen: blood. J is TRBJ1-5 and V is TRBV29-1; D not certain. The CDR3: CSVEITENQPQHF. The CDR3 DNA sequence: TGCAGCGTTGAGATTACAGAGAATCAGCCCCAGCATTTT.